This T cell receptor beta chain stems from a study of T cells in Graves' hyperthyroidism and ophthalmopathy. Study-level findings and limits: Most expanded thyroid clonotypes above 0.001 also appeared in blood.

Amplified regions were TCR beta CDR3 sequences from RNA transcripts. Initially, a first-round RT-PCR of the TCR CDR3 employed the HTBI primer set. TCRdb re-derived calls from the multiplex PCR reads in MiXCR, one entry per CDR3 protein. The sample includes about 560,000 distinct CDR3 sequences, around a sixth of them seen just once. Remarks on this clonotype: The antigen is undetermined.

Out of over 7.5 ml of fresh peripheral blood came the PBMCs. V was pared by 2 bases and J by 7 bases, with 5 bases of the junction left unmatched. The CDR3 contains 14 residues. Looked up from germline, CDR1 is DFQATT and CDR2 is SNEGSKA (reference sequence). The specimen was blood. V and J are TRBV20-1 and TRBJ2-5; TRBD1 matches 12 bases. The clonotype comes from a young woman with Graves' hyperthyroidism. The CDR3 nucleotides read TGCAGTGCTAGATGGGGGACAGGGGGCCCGACCCAGTACTTC. Translating it yields CSARWGTGGPTQYF.